These 7 T cell receptor beta chains were all obtained from the same sample, sequenced in a study of blood T cell repertoires in COVID-19. Sequencing used immunoSEQ multiplex PCR; TCRdb keeps in-frame clones, though not all of them. The profile shows around 150,000 clones, about 78% of them singletons. Sequencing was done on a sample of peripheral blood. All receptors come from a man in his sixties who had recovered from COVID-19.

This chain links TRBV5-1 with TRBJ2-7; a weak D match, TRBD2 (6 bases). Trimming took off 7 bases at V and 4 bases at J, with 15 bases between the two ends. In germline, CDR1 is SGHRS, CDR2 YFSETQ. The CDR3 contains 13 residues. CDR3 bases: TGCGCCAGCTCGCCGGGACGGGGGTACGAGCAGTACTTC. It codes for CASSPGRGYEQYF.

This clone appeared many times. This sequence joins TRBV27 and TRBJ2-5, with TRBD2 matching 12 bases. Germline CDR1 MNHEY, CDR2 SMNVEV (reference sequence). The CDR3 has 15 residues. Trimming removed 5 bases from V and 5 bases from J; junction bases left unmatched: 6. CDR3 region: CASSPSGTSGETQYF. CDR3 nucleotides: TGTGCCAGCAGTCCCTCGGGGACTAGCGGGGAGACCCAGTACTTC.

The chain links TRBV18 to TRBJ1-1; tentatively, D is TRBD1 (5 bases). The germline V gene encodes CDR1 KGHSH and CDR2 LQKENI. V lost 3 bases to trimming and J lost 10 bases, with 18 bases between them. The CDR3 loop spans 14 amino acids. CDR3 protein: CASSPPAPSRGAFF. CDR3 coding DNA: TGTGCCAGCTCACCCCCGGCCCCCAGTAGGGGAGCTTTCTTT.

In this sample, this clone turned up many times. The chain is built from TRBV5-1 and TRBJ1-1; 7 nucleotides align to TRBD1. The V segment lost 2 bases and the J segment 4 bases; nucleotides outside the gene matches: 2. The CDR3 consists of 13 residues. Germline CDR1 and CDR2: SGHRS and YFSETQ. CDR3 sequence reads: CASSLGGVTEAFF. CDR3 coding DNA: TGCGCCAGCAGCTTAGGGGGCGTCACTGAAGCTTTCTTT.

The CDR3 region is CASSFGGRVTQYF. In DNA, the CDR3 is TGTGCCAGCAGTTTTGGCGGGCGGGTGACCCAGTACTTC. The chain recombines TRBV12-3 or TRBV12-4 with TRBJ2-5, with D possibly being TRBD2 (5 bases). The CDR3 is 13 residues long. Trimming shortened V by 3 bases and J by 7 bases, and 12 bases separated the two germline ends.

The chain uses TRBV30 and TRBJ1-2; TRBD1 is a possible D gene (6 bases). The CDR3 spans 14 residues. Germline V gene lookup returns CDR1 GTSNPN and CDR2 SVGIG (reference sequence). Trimming shortened V by 4 bases and J by 4 bases, and 16 bases separated the two germline ends. CDR3 protein: CAWIWGGPLYGYTF. The CDR3 DNA is TGTGCCTGGATTTGGGGGGGCCCCCTCTATGGCTACACCTTC.

The V call is TRBV27, the J call TRBJ1-1; 7 bases map to TRBD1. This CDR3 has 14 amino acids. V lost 3 bases to trimming and J lost 5 bases; unmatched junction nucleotides: 6. CDR1 and CDR2 (germline): MNHEY, SMNVEV (reference sequence). The chain's CDR3 is CASSLRGRETEAFF. CDR3 bases: TGTGCCAGCAGTTTGAGGGGGCGAGAAACTGAAGCTTTCTTT.